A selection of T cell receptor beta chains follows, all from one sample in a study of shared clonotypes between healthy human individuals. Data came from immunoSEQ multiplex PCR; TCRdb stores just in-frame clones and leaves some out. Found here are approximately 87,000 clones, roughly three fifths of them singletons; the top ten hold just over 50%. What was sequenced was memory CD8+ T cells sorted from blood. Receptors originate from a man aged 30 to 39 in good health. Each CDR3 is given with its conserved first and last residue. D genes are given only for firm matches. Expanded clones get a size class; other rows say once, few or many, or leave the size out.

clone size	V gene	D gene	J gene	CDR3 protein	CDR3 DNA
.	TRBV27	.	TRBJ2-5	CASSPRTGQGGETQYF	TGTGCCAGTAGCCCACGAACCGGACAGGGAGGGGAGACCCAGTACTTC
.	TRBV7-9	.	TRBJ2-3	CASSPPNLAYTQYF	TGTGCCAGCAGCCCACCGAATCTCGCCTATACGCAGTATTTT
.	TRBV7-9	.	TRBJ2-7	CASSLAAAIASYEQYF	TGTGCCAGCAGCTTAGCGGCGGCGATCGCCTCCTACGAGCAGTACTTC
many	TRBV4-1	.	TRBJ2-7	CASSRPADYEQYF	TGCGCCAGCAGCCGGCCAGCCGACTACGAGCAGTACTTC
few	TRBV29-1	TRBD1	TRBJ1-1	CSVELEQGETFF	TGCAGCGTTGAATTGGAACAGGGGGAAACTTTCTTT
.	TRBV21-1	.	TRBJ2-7	CASSNKQGRQNRSSYEQYF	TGTGCCAGCAGCAACAAACAGGGTCGACAAAATCGTAGCTCCTACGAGCAGTACTTC
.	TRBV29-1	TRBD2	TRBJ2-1	CSVVGAGGDYNEQFF	TGCAGCGTTGTGGGGGCCGGGGGGGACTACAATGAGCAGTTCTTC
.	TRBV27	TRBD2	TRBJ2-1	CASSLSMWGGATMQFF	TGTGCCAGCAGTTTATCAATGTGGGGGGGAGCCACGATGCAGTTCTTC
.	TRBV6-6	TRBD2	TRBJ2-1	CASSALTSGLYNEQFF	TGTGCCAGCAGTGCGCTGACTAGCGGGCTCTACAATGAGCAGTTCTTC
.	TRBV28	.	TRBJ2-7	CASSPGTDYEQYF	TGTGCCAGCAGCCCCGGGACGGATTACGAGCAGTACTTC
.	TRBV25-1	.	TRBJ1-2	CASSDDGNGYTF	TGTGCCAGCAGTGATGACGGTAATGGCTACACCTTC
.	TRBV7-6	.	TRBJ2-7	CASSLAGLSSYEQYF	TGTGCCAGCAGCTTAGCCGGACTATCCTCCTACGAGCAGTACTTC
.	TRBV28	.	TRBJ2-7	CASSLISYEQYF	TGTGCCAGCAGTTTAATCTCCTACGAGCAGTACTTC
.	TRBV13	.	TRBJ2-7	CASSSLSSGEQYF	TGTGCCAGCAGCTCCCTGTCCTCAGGAGAGCAGTACTTC
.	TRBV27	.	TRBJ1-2	CASSFWGRMTSGYTF	TGTGCCAGCAGTTTTTGGGGGAGAATGACTTCTGGCTACACCTTC
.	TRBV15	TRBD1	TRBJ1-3	CATSRLPGQTTGNTIYF	TGTGCCACCAGCAGACTTCCGGGACAGACTACTGGAAACACCATATATTTT
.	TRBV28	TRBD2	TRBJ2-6	CASSSPAGVGAGANVLTF	TGTGCCAGCAGTTCCCCGGCGGGAGTCGGCGCTGGGGCCAACGTCCTGACTTTC
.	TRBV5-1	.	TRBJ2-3	CASSLGRVTDTQYF	TGCGCCAGCAGCTTGGGCAGGGTCACAGATACGCAGTATTTT
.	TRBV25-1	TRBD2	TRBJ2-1	CASSESPSGGTPGNEQFF	TGTGCCAGCAGTGAATCACCTAGCGGCGGGACCCCTGGGAATGAGCAGTTCTTC
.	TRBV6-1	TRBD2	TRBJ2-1	CASSENASGSGEQFF	TGTGCCAGCAGTGAAAACGCTAGCGGGAGCGGCGAGCAGTTCTTC
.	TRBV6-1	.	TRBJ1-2	CASSEGTPTGGYTF	TGTGCCAGCAGTGAAGGGACGCCTACGGGTGGCTACACCTTC
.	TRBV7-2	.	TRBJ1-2	CASSLLSTDYGYTF	TGTGCCAGCAGCTTACTGTCCACAGACTATGGCTACACCTTC
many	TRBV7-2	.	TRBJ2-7	CASSGTGGWEQYF	TGTGCCAGCAGCGGGACCGGGGGTTGGGAGCAGTACTTC
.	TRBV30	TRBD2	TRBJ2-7	CAWSTASGIYEQYF	TGTGCCTGGAGTACCGCTAGCGGGATCTACGAGCAGTACTTC
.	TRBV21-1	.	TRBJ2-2	CASSDSVHNTGELFF	TGTGCCAGCAGCGATTCCGTCCATAACACCGGGGAGCTGTTTTTT
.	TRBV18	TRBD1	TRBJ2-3	CASSPDRLSTDTQYF	TGTGCCAGCTCACCGGACAGGCTTAGCACAGATACGCAGTATTTT
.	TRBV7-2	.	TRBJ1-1	CASSVGERTEAFF	TGTGCCAGCAGCGTCGGGGAGAGGACTGAAGCTTTCTTT
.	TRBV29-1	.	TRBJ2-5	CSVGASQETQYF	TGCAGCGTTGGTGCAAGCCAAGAGACCCAGTACTTC
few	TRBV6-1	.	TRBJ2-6	CASSDETGSGANVLTF	TGTGCCAGCAGTGACGAAACAGGGAGTGGGGCCAACGTCCTGACTTTC
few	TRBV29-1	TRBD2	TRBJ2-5	CSVEGLAGGSGETQYF	TGCAGCGTTGAGGGGCTAGCGGGAGGGAGCGGGGAGACCCAGTACTTC
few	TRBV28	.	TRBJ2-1	CASSIRQEEQFF	TGTGCCAGCAGTATCCGACAGGAAGAGCAGTTCTTC
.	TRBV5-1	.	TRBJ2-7	CASSPEGRSYEQYF	TGCGCCAGCAGCCCGGAAGGACGGTCCTACGAGCAGTACTTC
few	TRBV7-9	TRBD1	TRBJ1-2	CASSFYDRGRNGYTF	TGTGCCAGCAGCTTCTACGACAGGGGTAGGAATGGCTACACCTTC
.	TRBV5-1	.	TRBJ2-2	CASSFGDNTGELFF	TGCGCCAGCAGCTTTGGTGACAACACCGGGGAGCTGTTTTTT
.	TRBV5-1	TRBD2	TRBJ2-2	CASSPFSPGLAGVGDTGELFF	TGCGCCAGCAGCCCGTTCAGCCCGGGACTAGCGGGAGTGGGGGACACCGGGGAGCTGTTTTTT
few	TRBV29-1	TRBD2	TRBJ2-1	CSGEGLAGNEQFF	TGCAGCGGAGAAGGACTAGCGGGAAATGAGCAGTTCTTC
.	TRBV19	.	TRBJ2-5	CASSSQETQYF	TGTGCCAGTAGTTCACAAGAGACCCAGTACTTC
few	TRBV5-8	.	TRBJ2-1	CASSLMAARSYNEQFF	TGTGCCAGCAGTCTGATGGCGGCCCGCTCCTACAATGAGCAGTTCTTC
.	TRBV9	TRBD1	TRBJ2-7	CASSPGQGAYEQYF	TGTGCCAGCAGCCCCGGACAGGGGGCTTACGAGCAGTACTTC
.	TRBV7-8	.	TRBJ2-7	CASSLGSRYEQYF	TGTGCCAGCAGCCTAGGGAGTAGATACGAGCAGTACTTC
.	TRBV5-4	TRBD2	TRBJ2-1	CASSPGGALAGVSSNEQFF	TGTGCCAGCAGCCCGGGGGGTGCTCTAGCGGGAGTGTCGAGCAATGAGCAGTTCTTC
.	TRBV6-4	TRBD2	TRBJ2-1	CASSGTSGTHDEQFF	TGTGCCAGCAGCGGGACTAGCGGGACCCACGATGAGCAGTTCTTC
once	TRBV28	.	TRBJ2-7	CASSSIRGIYSYEQYF	TGTGCCAGCAGTTCGATCAGGGGAATATACTCCTACGAGCAGTACTTC
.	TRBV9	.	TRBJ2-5	CASSVIADFQETQYF	TGTGCCAGCAGCGTAATAGCGGACTTCCAAGAGACCCAGTACTTC
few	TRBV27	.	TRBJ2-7	CASSTQGYEQYF	TGTGCCAGCAGCACACAGGGCTACGAGCAGTACTTC
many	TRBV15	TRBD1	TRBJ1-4	CATSRDYGGTGLKNEKLFF	TGTGCCACCAGCAGGGATTACGGTGGGACAGGGTTAAAGAATGAAAAACTGTTTTTT
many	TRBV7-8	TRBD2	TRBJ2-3	CASSSRLAGSTDTQYF	TGTGCCAGCAGCTCCCGACTAGCGGGAAGCACAGATACGCAGTATTTT
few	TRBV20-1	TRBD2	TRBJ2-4	CSASGGIQYF	TGCAGTGCTAGCGGGGGGATTCAGTACTTC
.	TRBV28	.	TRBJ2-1	CASSLTGEAYNEQFF	TGTGCCAGCAGTTTAACGGGAGAAGCCTACAATGAGCAGTTCTTC
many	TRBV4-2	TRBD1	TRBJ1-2	CASSHQTGGSDGYTF	TGTGCCAGCAGCCACCAGACAGGGGGCTCAGATGGCTACACCTTC
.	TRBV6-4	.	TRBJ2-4	CASSAGSGAKNIQYF	TGTGCCAGCAGTGCAGGGAGCGGAGCCAAAAACATTCAGTACTTC
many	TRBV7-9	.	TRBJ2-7	CASSVDGYEQYF	TGTGCCAGCAGCGTTGACGGATACGAGCAGTACTTC
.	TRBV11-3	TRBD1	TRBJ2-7	CASSLGQDSSYEQYF	TGTGCCAGCAGCTTGGGACAGGATAGCTCCTACGAGCAGTACTTC